The 30 T cell receptor beta chains presented below share a single source sample, sequenced in a study of T cell clonality in common variable immunodeficiency (dated by TCRdb to 2014 to 2015). Points the paper makes about the study in general: CVID TCRbeta sequences reportedly showed fewer deletions and N-nucleotide insertions and lacked highly modified clones with 13 or more V deletions.

Libraries came from the immunoSEQ multiplex PCR assay. What TCRdb holds here is the immuneACCESS table cut down to in-frame rearrangements. Part of the clones is not present; checked against another copy, under half of the missing clones reflect an unresolved V gene, and the others are unexplained. The sample comprises approximately 10,000 clones, and every one was counted more than once. Of the sample, less than 4.5% falls within the top ten clones. These TCRs' antigens remain unknown. The specimen sequenced was peripheral blood mononuclear cells. These receptors originate from a human donor with common variable immunodeficiency.

The sample holds many counts of this clone. Read data end 3 residues before the CDR3 end; the end is taken from the germline J gene. The chain is built from TRBV4-1 and TRBJ2-1, with 10 bases matching TRBD2. After removal of 1 base from V and 5 bases from J, the junction contained 5 bases not matched to a gene. The CDR3 is made up of 16 amino acids. Germline lookup yields CDR1 MGHRA and CDR2 YSYEKL. The CDR3 is CASSQGSGGADNEQFF. The covered CDR3 bases are TGCGCCAGCAGCCAAGGAAGCGGGGGGGCCGACAATGAG.

Many counts were recorded for this clone. The read terminates 3 residues before the CDR3 end, so the remaining end is supplied by the germline J gene. The chain carries TRBV7-9 and TRBJ2-3; possibly TRBD1 for D (6 bases). CDR3 size: 14 residues. Trimming cost V 5 bases and J 5 bases, with 14 bases left between them. The germline V gene encodes CDR1 SEHNR and CDR2 FQNEAQ (reference sequence). The CDR3 here is CASSADSFRDTQYF. CDR3 DNA, as far as it was read: TGTGCCAGCAGCGCGGACAGTTTCCGAGATACG.

The table lists this clone with a few counts. The read ends 3 residues shy of where the CDR3 ends; the end is completed using the germline J gene. This chain uses TRBV19 with TRBJ2-6; weak D call: TRBD1 (5 bases). The V gene's germline CDR1 is LNHDA and CDR2 SQIVND (reference sequence). V was pared by 3 bases and J by 0 bases, with 18 bases between. The CDR3 sequence is 19 residues long. The CDR3 region is CASSIPIHKGLSGANVLTF. The part of the CDR3 DNA that was read is TGTGCCAGTAGTATCCCGATTCACAAGGGGCTCTCTGGGGCCAACGTC.

This clone was recorded many times. The read is 3 residues too short to cover the CDR3 end, so that end is filled in from the germline J gene. The rearrangement uses TRBV5-1 and TRBJ2-3; TRBD1 is a possible D gene (6 bases). V lost 4 bases to trimming and J lost 4 bases, with 16 bases between them. From germline, CDR1 is SGHRS and CDR2 YFSETQ. This CDR3 is 15 amino acids long. Partial CDR3 DNA: TGCGCCAGCAGCCGTCAGGGGCTGGGTGCAGATACG. Translating it yields CASSRQGLGADT. The full CDR3 protein is CASSRQGLGADTQYF.

This clone was observed many times. The CDR3 end falls 3 residues outside the read, so it is completed with the germline J gene. V and J are TRBV2 and TRBJ2-2; D is unclear. The CDR3 runs 17 residues. Germline lookup yields CDR1 SNHLY and CDR2 FYNNEI. V lost 1 base and J 4 bases, leaving 16 bases between the germline ends. The sequenced CDR3 bases are TGTGCCAGCAGTGAAGTCGAGACAACCGCCCTCACCGGGGAG. Its protein is CASSEVETTALTGE. The CDR3, in full, reads CASSEVETTALTGELFF.

This clone appeared many times. The read halts 3 residues ahead of the CDR3 end, with the missing end drawn from the germline J gene. The chain combines TRBV18 with TRBJ1-4, with unresolved D. This CDR3 contains 14 residues. Germline-derived CDR1 and CDR2 are KGHSH and LQKENI. Trimming removed 1 base from V and 8 bases from J, with 11 bases in between. The sequenced part of the CDR3 DNA is TGTGCCAGCTCACCACGACTGAGTTGGGAAAAA. Its translation is CASSPRLSWEK. The CDR3 reads in full as CASSPRLSWEKLFF.

By frequency in the sample, this clone is medium-sized. The CDR3 is cut off 3 residues early in the read; its end comes from the germline J gene. The chain employs TRBV19 and TRBJ2-4, with 15 positions matching TRBD2. In germline, CDR1 is LNHDA, CDR2 SQIVND (reference sequence). V shed 4 bases, J shed 3 bases, and the junction held 16 bases outside the gene matches. CDR3 length: 21 amino acids. CDR3 sequence: CASSTPPPGLAGGWGKNIQYF. The part of the CDR3 DNA that was read is TGTGCCAGTAGTACCCCCCCTCCGGGACTAGCGGGAGGTTGGGGCAAAAACATT.

This clone was recorded many times. Sequencing ends 3 residues short of the CDR3 end; the germline J gene provides the rest. The chain has TRBV20-1 and TRBJ2-1; D is uncertain. The V gene lost 1 base and the J gene lost 4 bases, with 14 bases spanning the gap. The germline gives CDR1 DFQATT, CDR2 SNEGSKA (reference sequence). The CDR3 length is 15 residues. CDR3 sequence reads: CSARAALYLYNEQFF. The part of the CDR3 DNA that was read is TGCAGTGCTAGAGCCGCTCTCTACCTTTACAATGAG.

This clone is labeled as medium-sized (0.01 to 0.1%). The read ends 3 residues early relative to the CDR3; the germline J gene fills the gap. This chain joins TRBV19 and TRBJ2-2; a weak D match, TRBD2 (5 bases). Trimming took off 4 bases at V and 0 bases at J, with 15 bases between the two ends. CDR1 and CDR2 from the germline V gene are LNHDA and SQIVND (reference sequence). This CDR3 has 17 residues. The CDR3 bases that were read are TGTGCCAGTAGTAGATTTCGGGCGGGCGCGAACACCGGGGAG. This translates into CASSRFRAGANTGE. The complete CDR3 protein is CASSRFRAGANTGELFF.

This clone was seen repeatedly, ten times or more. The missing CDR3 end, 3 residues past where the read stops, is filled in from the germline J gene. The rearrangement joins TRBV6-2 or TRBV6-3 to TRBJ2-7, with 10 bases fitting TRBD2. V shed 11 bases and J 0 bases; nucleotides not matched to a gene: 13. CDR1 and CDR2 (germline): MNHEY, SVGEGT. The CDR3 covers 16 residues. CDR3 residues: CACEREGKRGSYEQYF. The sequenced CDR3 bases are TGTGCCTGCGAGCGGGAGGGCAAGAGGGGCTCCTACGAG.

This clone was detected ten times or more. The CDR3 end lies 3 residues beyond the end of the read and is filled in from the germline J gene. V and J are TRBV11-2 and TRBJ2-1, with D maybe TRBD1 (7 bases). This CDR3 contains 15 residues. Germline lookup yields CDR1 SGHAT and CDR2 FQNNGV. The ends were cut back, 3 bases at V and 5 bases at J, with 14 bases in the middle. This CDR3 reads CASSFARGDNNEQFF. CDR3 bases read: TGTGCCAGCAGCTTTGCCAGGGGGGATAACAATGAG.

Many counts were recorded for this clone. The observed sequence ends 3 residues before the CDR3 terminus, with the missing tail filled in from the germline J gene. This chain links TRBV4-2 with TRBJ2-1; TRBD2 matches at 14 bases. The CDR3 has 17 amino acids. V was pared by 2 bases and J by 7 bases, with 7 bases of the junction left unmatched. Germline CDR1 LGHNA, CDR2 YNFKEQ. The part of the CDR3 DNA that was read is TGTGCCAGCAGCCAACTCGGGACTAGCGGGAGTTCAAATGAG. Translating it yields CASSQLGTSGSSNE. The full CDR3 protein is CASSQLGTSGSSNEQFF.

This clone appeared many times. The CDR3 DNA, read in part, is TGTGCCAGCAGGCACGGGACAGAGGCCACTGAA. Amino acids: CASRHGTEATE. The full CDR3 protein reads CASRHGTEATEAFF. The chain joins TRBV14 to TRBJ1-1; 7 positions agree with TRBD1. The observed sequence ends 3 residues before the CDR3 terminus, with the missing tail filled in from the germline J gene. This CDR3 spans 14 amino acids. Germline V gene lookup returns CDR1 SGHDN and CDR2 FVKESK. V trimming: 6 bases; J trimming: 4 bases; junction bases outside the gene matches: 8.

This clone came up many times. The read stops 3 residues short of the end of the CDR3; the missing end is completed from the germline J gene. V and J are TRBV7-8 and TRBJ2-3; D is unclear. The CDR3 sequence is 14 residues long. V shed 6 bases and J shed 2 bases, with 12 bases lying between them. Germline lookup yields CDR1 SGHVS and CDR2 FQNEAQ. CDR3 region: CASRYRSYTDTQYF. CDR3 bases read: TGTGCCAGCAGGTATCGGTCGTACACAGATACG.

This clone was counted at least ten times. The CDR3 is cut off 3 residues early in the read; its end comes from the germline J gene. This sequence joins TRBV20-1 and TRBJ1-1; D remains ambiguous. The V end lost 0 bases, the J end lost 7 bases, and 6 bases lay between the germline ends. The CDR3 extends over 11 amino acids. Germline CDR1 reads DFQATT; CDR2 reads SNEGSKA (reference sequence). CDR3 DNA, as far as it was read: TGCAGTGCTAGAGAGCAGATTGAA. It is translated as CSAREQIE. The CDR3 in full is CSAREQIEAFF.

The table lists this clone with a few counts. The DNA read from the CDR3 is TGTGCCAGTAGTATAGGGGCGGGGGTTAACAAGCAGACC. Translating it yields CASSIGAGVNKQT. From start to end, the CDR3 is CASSIGAGVNKQTQYF. The genes are TRBV19 and TRBJ2-5; TRBD2 matches 7 bases. The read falls 3 residues short of the CDR3 end, and the missing part is taken from the germline J gene. In germline, CDR1 is LNHDA, CDR2 SQIVND (reference sequence). J was trimmed by 6 bases and V by 1 base; bases with no gene match: 11. This CDR3 is 16 amino acids long.

In its sample, this clone was seen many times. The read falls 3 residues short of the CDR3 end, and the missing part is taken from the germline J gene. The V and J genes are TRBV5-1 and TRBJ2-1; 7 nucleotides line up with TRBD2. Looked up from germline, CDR1 is SGHRS and CDR2 is YFSETQ. The CDR3 extends over 15 amino acids. V lost 2 bases to trimming and J lost 3 bases; unmatched junction nucleotides: 5. Partial CDR3 DNA: TGCGCCAGCAGCTTACTAGCGCGAGACTACAATGAG. Protein sequence: CASSLLARDYNE. The whole CDR3 is CASSLLARDYNEQFF.

In this sample, this clone is medium-sized (0.01 to 0.1%). Read data end 3 residues before the CDR3 end; the end is taken from the germline J gene. The J gene is TRBJ2-6, the V gene TRBV5-1; D might be TRBD1 (6 bases). V lost 0 bases, J lost 1 base, and 11 bases lay in between. CDR1 SGHRS and CDR2 YFSETQ come from the germline V gene. This CDR3 region has 17 residues. CDR3 residues: CASSLVQGRSGANVLTF. The CDR3 DNA, read in part, is TGCGCCAGCAGCTTGGTTCAGGGGAGATCTGGGGCCAACGTC.

This clone appeared many times. Read sequence stops 3 residues before the CDR3 end, and the germline J gene provides the missing end. The rearrangement joins TRBV5-1 to TRBJ1-2, with 7 bases fitting TRBD1. With V trimmed by 0 bases and J by 5 bases, 4 bases remained unmatched. This CDR3 has 14 amino acids. CDR1 is SGHRS, CDR2 YFSETQ, per germline. The sequenced part of the CDR3 DNA is TGCGCCAGCAGCTTGGACCCAGGGGGGTATGGC. Translation gives CASSLDPGGYG. The full CDR3 reads CASSLDPGGYGYTF.

In its sample, this clone ranks as medium-sized. The CDR3 reads CASLRPDRGQGGYTF. The CDR3 DNA, read in part, is TGTGCCAGCCTAAGACCTGACAGGGGGCAGGGAGGC. The chain couples TRBV2 to TRBJ1-2, with TRBD1 matching over 10 bases. The read ends 3 residues before the CDR3 terminus; that terminus is restored from the germline J gene. The CDR3 runs to 15 residues. Germline assignment: CDR1 SNHLY and CDR2 FYNNEI.

This clone was found many times. The read terminates 3 residues ahead of where the CDR3 ends, so the germline J gene completes it. The chain joins TRBV2 to TRBJ2-5; possibly TRBD1 for D (6 bases). Between the trimmed V and J ends, which lost 5 bases and 1 base, there was a span of 11 bases. Germline V gives CDR1 SNHLY, CDR2 FYNNEI. The CDR3 extends over 14 amino acids. The CDR3 sequence is CASSFLDSQETQYF. CDR3 bases read: TGTGCCAGCAGTTTTTTGGACAGCCAAGAGACC.

This clone was observed at least ten times. Coverage ceases 3 residues before the CDR3 finishes, and the germline J gene fills in the end. The rearrangement joins TRBV7-9 to TRBJ2-2; no firm D call. The CDR3 has 15 residues. Germline V CDR1 and CDR2: SEHNR, FQNEAQ (reference sequence). The germline V and J ends were trimmed by 2 bases and 6 bases, with 13 bases remaining between them. This CDR3 reads CASSLRAKSAGELFF. The sequenced CDR3 bases are TGTGCCAGCAGCTTACGCGCAAAATCGGCCGGGGAG.

This clone was detected ten times or more. Read coverage stops 3 residues before the CDR3 terminus; the germline J gene supplies the remainder. This chain connects TRBV12-3 or TRBV12-4 to TRBJ1-6, with D possibly matching TRBD1 (6 bases). CDR3 size: 17 residues. Deletions cut 1 base from V and 0 bases from J, with 10 bases between. The CDR3 loop is CASSLDRASSYNSPLHF. The covered CDR3 bases are TGTGCCAGCAGTTTAGACAGGGCTAGCTCCTATAATTCACCC.

This clone has a count of ten or more. Read sequence stops 3 residues before the CDR3 end, and the germline J gene provides the missing end. This sequence joins TRBV5-1 and TRBJ1-4, with TRBD1 matching 8 bases. The J segment lost 7 bases and the V segment lost 3 bases, leaving 8 bases of the junction unmatched. CDR3 length: 15 residues. Germline CDR1 is SGHRS and CDR2 is YFSETQ. CDR3 sequence: CASSSDRASGEKLFF. The CDR3 bases that were read are TGCGCCAGCAGCTCGGACAGGGCTTCGGGTGAAAAA.

This clone has at least ten counts. The read ends 3 residues shy of where the CDR3 ends; the end is completed using the germline J gene. This chain joins TRBV5-1 and TRBJ2-7; possibly TRBD1 for D (6 bases). V was pared by 0 bases and J by 1 base, with 11 bases between. CDR3 length: 15 amino acids. CDR1 is SGHRS and CDR2 is YFSETQ in the germline V gene. CDR3 loop: CASSLEAGASYEQYF. The sequenced part of the CDR3 DNA is TGCGCCAGCAGCTTGGAGGCAGGGGCTTCCTACGAG. Filled out from reference TRBV5-1 and TRBJ2-7, the complete variable domain reads KAGVTQTPRYLIKTRGQQVTLSCSPISGHRSVSWYQQTPGQGLQFLFEYFSETQRNKGNFPGRFSGRQFSNSRSEMNVSTLELGDSALYLCASSLEAGASYEQYFGPGTRLTVT.

This clone has at least ten counts. The sequenced fragment ends 3 residues before the CDR3 boundary, so the rest is inferred from the germline J gene. The genes are TRBV19 and TRBJ2-3; TRBD1 is a possible D gene (6 bases). CDR1 LNHDA and CDR2 SQIVND come from the germline V gene (reference sequence). The CDR3 is 14 amino acids. Trimming took off 5 bases at V and 1 base at J, with 10 bases between the two ends. The CDR3 loop reads CASSSWTGTDTQYF. The covered CDR3 bases are TGTGCCAGTAGTTCGTGGACAGGCACAGATACG.

This clone occurred many times. The read falls 3 residues short of the CDR3 end, and the missing part is taken from the germline J gene. The J gene is TRBJ1-1, the V gene TRBV6-2 or TRBV6-3; TRBD1 might be the D (5 bases). Germline V gene data show CDR1 as MNHEY and CDR2 as SVGEGT. Trimming stripped 7 bases from V and 4 bases from J, with 16 bases between. This CDR3 spans 14 amino acids. The DNA read from the CDR3 is TGTGCCAGCAACTCGAATGGGGGGAGCACTGAA. The encoded protein is CASNSNGGSTE. The CDR3 as a whole reads CASNSNGGSTEAFF.

Turning to this clone: The missing CDR3 end, 3 residues past where the read stops, is filled in from the germline J gene. The genes are TRBV7-2 and TRBJ2-7, with TRBD1 as a possible D gene (6 bases). This CDR3 comprises 15 residues. Germline CDR1 is SGHTA and CDR2 is FQGNSA. V lost 5 bases, J lost 0 bases, and 14 bases lay in between. This chain's CDR3 is CASSAQGTASYEQYF. CDR3 bases read: TGTGCCAGCAGCGCGCAGGGGACCGCCTCCTACGAG.

This clone was counted at least ten times. The read terminates 3 residues before the CDR3 end, so the remaining end is supplied by the germline J gene. The chain couples TRBV12-3 or TRBV12-4 to TRBJ2-3; D gene unclear. V was trimmed by 3 bases and J by 2 bases, leaving 12 bases between them. The CDR3 covers 15 residues. The CDR3 sequence is CASSLWKTPTDTQYF. The sequenced part of the CDR3 DNA is TGTGCCAGCAGTTTGTGGAAGACACCCACAGATACG.

By share, this clone ranks as medium-sized. The read stops 3 residues short of the end of the CDR3; the missing end is completed from the germline J gene. The chain carries TRBV19 and TRBJ2-4, with D possibly TRBD1 on 6 matching bases. Germline values: CDR1 LNHDA, CDR2 SQIVND (reference sequence). Trimming removed 6 bases from V and 9 bases from J, with 15 bases in between. CDR3 length equals 13 residues. Incomplete CDR3 DNA: TGTGCCAGTAGCGCCCATAGGGGGTTCATT. This translates into CASSAHRGFI. In full, the CDR3 reads CASSAHRGFIQYF. Full variable domain (outside the CDR3, taken from reference TRBV19 and TRBJ2-4): DGGITQSPKYLFRKEGQNVTLSCEQNLNHDAMYWYRQDPGQGLRLIYYSQIVNDFQKGDIAEGYSVSREKKESFPLTVTSAQKNPTAFYLCASSAHRGFIQYFGAGTRLSVL.